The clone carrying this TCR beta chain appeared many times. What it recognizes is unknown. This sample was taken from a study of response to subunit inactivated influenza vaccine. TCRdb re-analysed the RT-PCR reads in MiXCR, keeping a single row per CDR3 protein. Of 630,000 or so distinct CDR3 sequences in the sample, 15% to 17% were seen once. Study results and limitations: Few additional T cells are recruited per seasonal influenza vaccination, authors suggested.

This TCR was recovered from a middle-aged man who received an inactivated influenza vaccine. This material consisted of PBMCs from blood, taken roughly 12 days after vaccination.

The CDR3 coding sequence is TGTGCCAGCAGACCGGGACTAGCGGGGGGCCCTGCAGATACGCAGTATTTT. This gives the protein CASRPGLAGGPADTQYF. V usage is TRBV12-3 or TRBV12-4 and J usage is TRBJ2-3, with 15 bases fitting TRBD2. The CDR3 consists of 17 residues. With V trimmed by 6 bases and J by 4 bases, 8 bases remained unmatched.